This T cell receptor beta chain was recovered during a study of cytomegalovirus exposure and HLA in healthy donors (dated by TCRdb to the late 2010s). Notes on the research overall: According to a later analysis, the 120 or so validation repertoires were produced on the same platform as the 700 or so repertoires of the first cohort. The study aimed to test whether cataloging public T cell receptors could reveal signatures of past pathogen exposure. A separate validation cohort of over 95 different subjects was used in addition to the approximately 670-subject first cohort. High-throughput TCR immunosequencing, statistical association of individual TCRs with disease status, and machine learning were combined to predict cytomegalovirus infection status. What the authors observed across the whole study: A few of the identified cytomegalovirus-associated TCR beta chains were confirmed in vitro to be specific for cytomegalovirus antigens. Cytomegalovirus status was reported to be diagnosed by the classifier with high specificity and sensitivity in both the original and validation cohorts. The study gave a list of around 170 TCR beta chains associated with cytomegalovirus. Of the cluster scores, roughly 93% were above 0 in a later analysis, which found that TCRs clustered in the first cohort also tended to co-occur in the approximately 130 validation repertoires. The authors suggested that the approach could potentially be extended to other disease states and immunological phenotypes. A later analysis lacked HLA typing for the validation cohort, so it scored co-occurrence in that cohort across all 120 or so repertoires. While some public TCRs were present in many individuals, most TCR sequences turned up only very rarely across donors.

Library construction relied on the immunoSEQ multiplex PCR assay. From the authors' description of their analysis: A statistical classification framework was developed to diagnose cytomegalovirus status using the catalog of TCR beta chain sequences. The source is immuneACCESS, and TCRdb retained only in-frame sequences with V and J called. Part of the clones is not carried over; for the studies checked, unresolved V genes explain less than half of this, and the remainder is unexplained. The DNA gave D and trimming, while V, J and clone size come from that table. Present in this sample are roughly 59,000 clones, 80% to 95% of which were seen just once. The ten largest make up roughly 5.2% of the sample. Notes on this clone: No antigen is known for it. It has no much larger one-base neighbor in the sample; base qualities were not kept.

The donors were included in the validation cohort of 120 subjects, a group kept apart from the approximately 690-subject first cohort. V gives up 4 bases and J gives up 4 bases, and the segment between their germline ends measures 11 bases. Inclusive of the bounding cysteine and phenylalanine, the CDR3 is 14 residues long. Here the CDR3 DNA is all that survives: 42 bases in frame from base 1. Based on the germline V gene, the CDR1 and CDR2 sequences are SGHRS and YFSETQ. The sequence joins TRBV5-1 to TRBJ2-2; no confident D gene assignment can be made. This receptor was obtained from a man aged 18 to 30 in good health and CMV-seropositive. The material sequenced was PBMCs. The DNA sequence reads TGCGCCAGCAGCGTCGGGTTCAGCACCGGGGAGCTGTTTTTT. The encoded protein is CASSVGFSTGELFF.